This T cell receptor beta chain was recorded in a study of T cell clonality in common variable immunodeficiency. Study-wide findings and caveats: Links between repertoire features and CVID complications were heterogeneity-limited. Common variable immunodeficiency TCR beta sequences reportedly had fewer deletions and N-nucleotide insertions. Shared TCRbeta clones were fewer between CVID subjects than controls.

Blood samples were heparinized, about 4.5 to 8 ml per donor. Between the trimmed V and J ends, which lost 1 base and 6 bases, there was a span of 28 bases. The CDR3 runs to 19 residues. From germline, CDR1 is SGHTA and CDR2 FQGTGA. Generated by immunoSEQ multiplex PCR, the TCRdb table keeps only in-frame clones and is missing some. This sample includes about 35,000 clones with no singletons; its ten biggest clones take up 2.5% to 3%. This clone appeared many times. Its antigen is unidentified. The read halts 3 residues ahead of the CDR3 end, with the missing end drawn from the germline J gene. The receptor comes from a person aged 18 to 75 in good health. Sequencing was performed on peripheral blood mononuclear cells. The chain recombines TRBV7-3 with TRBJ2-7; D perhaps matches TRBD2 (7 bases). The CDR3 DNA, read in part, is TGTGCCAGCAGCTTAAACCGAAATCGGGGGGCCAAAGAGGGTTCCGAG. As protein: CASSLNRNRGAKEGSE. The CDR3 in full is CASSLNRNRGAKEGSEQYF.